The source of this TCR beta chain is a study of PD-L1 blockade in urothelial cancer. Study background: At 3 weeks (second dose) and 6 weeks after starting treatment, blood was analyzed.

The table came from immunoSEQ multiplex PCR; TCRdb's copy has only in-frame clones and leaves some out. This sample has some 23,000 clones, with roughly 84% found just once. This CDR3 is 13 amino acids long. The germline V and J ends were trimmed by 1 base and 5 bases, with 9 bases remaining between them. Germline CDR1 reads SGHNT; CDR2 reads YENEEA. General study findings and limits: Patients with below-median pretreatment blood clonality survived longer.

As to time point: peripheral blood 6 weeks after treatment start. Concerning this clone itself: What it binds is not known.

Sample: PBMCs, taken around atezolizumab (anti-PD-L1) treatment. The chain uses TRBV11-3 and TRBJ2-7, with D possibly being TRBD2 (5 bases). The clonotype originates from a man between 65 and 85 years old with urothelial cancer. The CDR3 region has the DNA TGTGCCAGCAGCTTAGGAGGGAGAGACGAGCAGTACTTC. Its translation: CASSLGGRDEQYF.